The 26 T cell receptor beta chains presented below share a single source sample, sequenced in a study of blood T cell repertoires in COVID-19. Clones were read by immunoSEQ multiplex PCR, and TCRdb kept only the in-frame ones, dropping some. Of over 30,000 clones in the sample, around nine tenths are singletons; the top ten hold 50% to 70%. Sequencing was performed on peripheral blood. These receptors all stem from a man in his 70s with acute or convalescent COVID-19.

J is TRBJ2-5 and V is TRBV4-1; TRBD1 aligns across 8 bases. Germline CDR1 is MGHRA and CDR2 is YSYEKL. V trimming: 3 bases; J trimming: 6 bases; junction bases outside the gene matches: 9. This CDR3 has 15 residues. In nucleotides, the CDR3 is TGCGCCAGCAGCCACGCCGGACAGGGCTCGCAGACCCAGTACTTC. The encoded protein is CASSHAGQGSQTQYF.

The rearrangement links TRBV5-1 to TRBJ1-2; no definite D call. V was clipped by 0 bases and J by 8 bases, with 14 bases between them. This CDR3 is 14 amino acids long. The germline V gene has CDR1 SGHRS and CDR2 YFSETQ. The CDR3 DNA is TGCGCCAGCAGCTTGGATCGGACGGCGGGAGGCTACACCTTC. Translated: CASSLDRTAGGYTF.

The CDR3 nucleotides are TGTGCCAGCAGAAGACAGGGGGATAATTCACCCCTCCACTTT. It encodes CASRRQGDNSPLHF. The genes are TRBV6-5 and TRBJ1-6; 9 positions match TRBD1. The CDR3 is made up of 14 amino acids. CDR1 and CDR2 (germline): MNHEY, SVGAGI. V dropped 6 bases and J dropped 5; count of bases not matched to a gene: 2.

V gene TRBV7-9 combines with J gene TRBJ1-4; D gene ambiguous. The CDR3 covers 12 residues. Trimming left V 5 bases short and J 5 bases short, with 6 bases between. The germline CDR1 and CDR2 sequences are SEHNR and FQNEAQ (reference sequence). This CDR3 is CASSPVNEKLFF. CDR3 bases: TGTGCCAGCAGCCCGGTCAATGAAAAACTGTTTTTT.

The CDR3 loop reads CASSQQSYRGYTF. In nucleotides, the CDR3 is TGTGCCAGCAGTCAACAGTCATATCGCGGCTACACCTTC. The chain recombines TRBV12-3 or TRBV12-4 with TRBJ1-2; D is undetermined. V was cut by 5 bases and J by 8 bases, with 15 bases left in between. The CDR3 runs 13 residues.

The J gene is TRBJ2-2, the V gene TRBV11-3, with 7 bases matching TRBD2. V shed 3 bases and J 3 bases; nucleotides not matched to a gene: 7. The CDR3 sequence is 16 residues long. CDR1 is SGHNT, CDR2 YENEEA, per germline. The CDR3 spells CASSFGGSFDTGELFF. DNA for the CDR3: TGTGCCAGCAGCTTCGGCGGGAGTTTCGACACCGGGGAGCTGTTTTTT.

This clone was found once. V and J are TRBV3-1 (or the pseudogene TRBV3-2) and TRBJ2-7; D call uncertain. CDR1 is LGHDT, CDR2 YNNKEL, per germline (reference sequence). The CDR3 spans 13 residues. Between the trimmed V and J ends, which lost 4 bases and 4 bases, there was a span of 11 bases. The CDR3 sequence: CASSPASVYEQYF. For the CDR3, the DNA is TGTGCCAGCAGCCCTGCAAGCGTGTACGAGCAGTACTTC.

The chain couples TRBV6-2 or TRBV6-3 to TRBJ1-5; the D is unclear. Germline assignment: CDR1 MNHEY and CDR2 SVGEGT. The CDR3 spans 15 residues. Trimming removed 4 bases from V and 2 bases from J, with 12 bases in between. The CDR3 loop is CASSSRRDRNQPQHF. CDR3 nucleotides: TGTGCCAGCAGTTCCCGACGGGATCGCAATCAGCCCCAGCATTTT.

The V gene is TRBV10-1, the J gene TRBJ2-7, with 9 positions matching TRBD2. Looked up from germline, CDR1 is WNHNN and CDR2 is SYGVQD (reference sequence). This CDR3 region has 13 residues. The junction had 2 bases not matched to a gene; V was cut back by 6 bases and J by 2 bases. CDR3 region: CASSSSGTYEQYF. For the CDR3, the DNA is TGCGCCAGCAGCTCTAGCGGGACCTACGAGCAGTACTTC.

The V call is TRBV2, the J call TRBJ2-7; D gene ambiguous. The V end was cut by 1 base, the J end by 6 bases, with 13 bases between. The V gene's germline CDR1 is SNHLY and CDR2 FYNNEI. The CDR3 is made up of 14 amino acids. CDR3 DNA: TGTGCCAGCAGTGAAGGCGTTTACGTTGTCGAGCAGTACTTC. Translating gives CASSEGVYVVEQYF.

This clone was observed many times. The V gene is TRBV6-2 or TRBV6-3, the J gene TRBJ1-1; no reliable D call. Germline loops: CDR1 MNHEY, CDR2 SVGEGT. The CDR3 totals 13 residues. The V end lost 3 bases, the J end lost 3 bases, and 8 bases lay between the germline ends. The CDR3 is CASSYWSDTEAFF. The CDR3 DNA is TGTGCCAGCAGTTATTGGAGTGACACTGAAGCTTTCTTT.

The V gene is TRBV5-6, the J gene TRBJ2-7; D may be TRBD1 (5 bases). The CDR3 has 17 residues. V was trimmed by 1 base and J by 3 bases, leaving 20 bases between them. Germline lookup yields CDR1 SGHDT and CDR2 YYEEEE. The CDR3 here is CASSLKARQWAGYEQYF. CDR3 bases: TGTGCCAGCAGCTTGAAGGCTCGACAGTGGGCAGGCTACGAGCAGTACTTC.

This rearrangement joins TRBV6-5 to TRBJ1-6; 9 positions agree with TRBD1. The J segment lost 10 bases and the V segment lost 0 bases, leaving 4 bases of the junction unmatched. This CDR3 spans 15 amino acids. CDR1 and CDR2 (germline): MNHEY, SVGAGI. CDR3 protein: CASSYSRTGESPLHF. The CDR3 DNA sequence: TGTGCCAGCAGTTACTCGAGGACAGGGGAGTCACCCCTCCACTTT.

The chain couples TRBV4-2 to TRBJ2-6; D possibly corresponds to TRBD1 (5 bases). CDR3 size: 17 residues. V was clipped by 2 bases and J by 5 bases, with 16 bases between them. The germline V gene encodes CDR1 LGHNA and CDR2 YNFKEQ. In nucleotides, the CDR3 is TGTGCCAGCAGCCAACGAATCGGAACAGGATGGGCCAACGTCCTGACTTTC. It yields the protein CASSQRIGTGWANVLTF.

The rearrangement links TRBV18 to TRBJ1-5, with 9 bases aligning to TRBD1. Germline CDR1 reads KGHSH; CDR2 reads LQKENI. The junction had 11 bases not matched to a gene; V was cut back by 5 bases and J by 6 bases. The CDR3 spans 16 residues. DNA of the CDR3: TGTGCCAGCTCAACGTCCCGGGACAGGGTCGGTCAGCCCCAGCATTTT. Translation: CASSTSRDRVGQPQHF.

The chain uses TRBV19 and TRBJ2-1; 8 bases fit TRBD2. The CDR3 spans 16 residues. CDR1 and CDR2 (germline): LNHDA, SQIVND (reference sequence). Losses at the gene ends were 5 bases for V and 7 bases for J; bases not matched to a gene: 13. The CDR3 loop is CASSGRAGVKSNEQFF. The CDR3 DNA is TGTGCCAGTAGTGGCCGAGCGGGAGTGAAGTCAAATGAGCAGTTCTTC.

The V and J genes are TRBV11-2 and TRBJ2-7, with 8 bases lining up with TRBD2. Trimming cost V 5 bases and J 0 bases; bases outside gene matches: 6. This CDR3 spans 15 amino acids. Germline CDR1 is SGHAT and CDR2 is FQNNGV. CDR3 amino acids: CASSPTSVSSYEQYF. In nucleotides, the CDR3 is TGTGCCAGCAGCCCGACTAGCGTGAGCTCCTACGAGCAGTACTTC.

This chain's CDR3 is CASSPRGDFYEQYF. The CDR3 DNA follows: TGTGCCAGCAGCCCCAGGGGTGACTTCTACGAGCAGTACTTC. The V call is TRBV25-1, the J call TRBJ2-7; TRBD1 might be the D (6 bases). Germline CDR1 MGHDK, CDR2 SYGVNS. The CDR3 has 14 residues. Trimming took off 6 bases at V and 3 bases at J, with 15 bases between the two ends.

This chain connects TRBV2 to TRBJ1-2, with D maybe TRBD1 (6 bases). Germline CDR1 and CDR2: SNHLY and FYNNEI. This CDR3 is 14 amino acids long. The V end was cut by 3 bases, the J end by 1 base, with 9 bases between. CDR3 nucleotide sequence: TGTGCCAGCAGTGAGCAGGACAGTAACTATGGCTACACCTTC. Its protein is CASSEQDSNYGYTF.

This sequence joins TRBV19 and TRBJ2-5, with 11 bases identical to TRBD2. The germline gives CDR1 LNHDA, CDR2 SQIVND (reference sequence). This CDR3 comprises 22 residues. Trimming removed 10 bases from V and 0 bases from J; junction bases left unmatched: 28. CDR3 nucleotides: TGTGCCACTCCTTCAAACACCGGACTAGCGGGTCACTTGGCCGTGTACCAAGAGACCCAGTACTTC. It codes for CATPSNTGLAGHLAVYQETQYF.

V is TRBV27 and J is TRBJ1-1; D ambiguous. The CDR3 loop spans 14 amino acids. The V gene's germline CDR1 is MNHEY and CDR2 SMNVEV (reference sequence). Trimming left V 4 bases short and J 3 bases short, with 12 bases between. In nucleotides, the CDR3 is TGTGCCAGCAGTTATCGCTACCGGGACACTGAAGCTTTCTTT. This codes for CASSYRYRDTEAFF.

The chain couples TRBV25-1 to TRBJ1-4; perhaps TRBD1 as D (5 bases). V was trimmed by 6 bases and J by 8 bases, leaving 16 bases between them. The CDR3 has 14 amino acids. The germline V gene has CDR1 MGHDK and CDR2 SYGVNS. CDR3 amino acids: CASSQEGWEEKLFF. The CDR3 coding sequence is TGTGCCAGCAGCCAGGAGGGGTGGGAGGAAAAACTGTTTTTT.

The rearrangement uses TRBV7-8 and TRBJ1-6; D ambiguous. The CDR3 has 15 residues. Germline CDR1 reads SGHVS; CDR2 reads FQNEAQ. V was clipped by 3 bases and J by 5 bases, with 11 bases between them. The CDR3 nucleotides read TGTGCCAGCAGCTTGCAAGGCCTAGATAATTCACCCCTCCACTTT. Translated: CASSLQGLDNSPLHF.

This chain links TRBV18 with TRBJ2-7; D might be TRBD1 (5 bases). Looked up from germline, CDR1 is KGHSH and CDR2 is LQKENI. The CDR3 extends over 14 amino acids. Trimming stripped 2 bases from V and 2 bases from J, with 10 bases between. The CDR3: CASSPAGPPYEQYF. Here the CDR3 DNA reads TGTGCCAGCTCACCAGCAGGGCCTCCCTACGAGCAGTACTTC.

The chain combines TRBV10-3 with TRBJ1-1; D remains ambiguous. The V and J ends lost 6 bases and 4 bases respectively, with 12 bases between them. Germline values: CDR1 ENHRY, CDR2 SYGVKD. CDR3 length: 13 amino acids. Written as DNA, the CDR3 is TGTGCCATCAGCCCAAACAGCGGCACTGAAGCTTTCTTT. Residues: CAISPNSGTEAFF.

CDR3 protein: CAIGTGVLGTEAFF. The CDR3 coding sequence is TGTGCCATCGGGACGGGGGTCCTGGGAACTGAAGCTTTCTTT. This rearrangement joins TRBV10-3 to TRBJ1-1, with D possibly matching TRBD1 (5 bases). V dropped 8 bases and J dropped 5 bases, with 18 bases sitting between them. Germline assignment: CDR1 ENHRY and CDR2 SYGVKD. This CDR3 comprises 14 residues.